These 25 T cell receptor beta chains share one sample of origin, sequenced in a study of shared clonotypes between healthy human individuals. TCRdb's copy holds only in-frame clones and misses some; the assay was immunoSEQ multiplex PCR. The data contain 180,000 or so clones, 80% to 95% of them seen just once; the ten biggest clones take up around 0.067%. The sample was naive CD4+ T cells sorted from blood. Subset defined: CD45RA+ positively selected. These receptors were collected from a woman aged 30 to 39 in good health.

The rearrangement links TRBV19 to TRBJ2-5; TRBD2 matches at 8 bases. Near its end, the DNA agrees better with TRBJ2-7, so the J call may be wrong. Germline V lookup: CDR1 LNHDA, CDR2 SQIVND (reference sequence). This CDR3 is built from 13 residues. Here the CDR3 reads CASKGTGGIEQYF. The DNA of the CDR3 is TGTGCCAGTAAGGGTACGGGAGGGATCGAGCAGTACTTC.

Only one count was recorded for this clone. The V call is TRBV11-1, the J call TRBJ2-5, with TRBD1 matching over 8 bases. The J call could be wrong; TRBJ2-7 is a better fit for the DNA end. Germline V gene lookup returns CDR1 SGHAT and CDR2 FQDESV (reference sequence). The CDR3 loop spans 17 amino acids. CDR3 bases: TGTGCCAGCAGCGCACAATGGCAGGGGGCTTGGACCTACGAGCAGTACTTC. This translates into CASSAQWQGAWTYEQYF.

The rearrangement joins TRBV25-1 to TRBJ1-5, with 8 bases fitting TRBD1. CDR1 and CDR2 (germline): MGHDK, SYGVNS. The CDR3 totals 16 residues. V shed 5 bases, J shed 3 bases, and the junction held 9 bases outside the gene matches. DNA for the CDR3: TGTGCCAGCAGTCCCGGGACAGGCTTTCCCAATCAGCCCCAGCATTTT. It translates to CASSPGTGFPNQPQHF. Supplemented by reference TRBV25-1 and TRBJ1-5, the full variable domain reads EADIYQTPRYLVIGTGKKITLECSQTMGHDKMYWYQQDPGMELHLIHYSYGVNSTEKGDLSSESTVSRIRTEHFPLTLESARPSHTSQYLCASSPGTGFPNQPQHFGDGTRLSIL.

Written as DNA, the CDR3 is TGTGCCAGCTCACCACGTAGACCCGGGACAGGGACTAATCAGCCCCAGCATTTT. Translating gives CASSPRRPGTGTNQPQHF. V and J are TRBV18 and TRBJ1-5; 9 bases agree with TRBD1. This CDR3 has 18 amino acids. Germline V lookup: CDR1 KGHSH, CDR2 LQKENI. The trim removed 1 base at V and 4 bases at J, leaving 11 bases unmatched.

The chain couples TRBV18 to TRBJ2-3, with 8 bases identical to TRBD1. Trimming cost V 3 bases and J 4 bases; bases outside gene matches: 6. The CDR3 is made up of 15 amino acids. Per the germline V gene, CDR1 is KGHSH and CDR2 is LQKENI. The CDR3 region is CASSPGQVGPDTQYF. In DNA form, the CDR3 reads TGTGCCAGCTCACCGGGACAGGTGGGTCCAGATACGCAGTATTTT.

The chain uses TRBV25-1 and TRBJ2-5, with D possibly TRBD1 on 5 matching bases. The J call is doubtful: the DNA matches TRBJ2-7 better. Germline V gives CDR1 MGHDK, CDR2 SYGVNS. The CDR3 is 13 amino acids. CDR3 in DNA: TGTGCCAGCAGTAAGGGGCCGATCTACGAGCAGTACTTC. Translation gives CASSKGPIYEQYF.

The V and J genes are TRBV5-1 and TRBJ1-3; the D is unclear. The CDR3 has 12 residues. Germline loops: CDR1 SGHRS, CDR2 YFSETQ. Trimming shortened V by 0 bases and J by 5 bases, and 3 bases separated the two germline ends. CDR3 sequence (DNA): TGCGCCAGCAGCTTGGACAGAAACACCATATATTTT. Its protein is CASSLDRNTIYF.

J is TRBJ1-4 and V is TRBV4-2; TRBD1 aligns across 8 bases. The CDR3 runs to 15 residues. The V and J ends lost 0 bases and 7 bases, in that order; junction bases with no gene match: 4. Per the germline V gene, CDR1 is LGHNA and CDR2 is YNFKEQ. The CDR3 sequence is CASSQDGQGSEKLFF. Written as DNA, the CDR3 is TGTGCCAGCAGCCAAGACGGACAGGGAAGTGAAAAACTGTTTTTT.

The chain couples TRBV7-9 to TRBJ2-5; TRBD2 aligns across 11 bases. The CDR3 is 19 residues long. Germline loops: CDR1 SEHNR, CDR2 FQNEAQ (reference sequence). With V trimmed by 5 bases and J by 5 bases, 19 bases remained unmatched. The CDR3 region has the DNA TGTGCCAGCAGCCTCGGTAGCGGGAGGGCCCTCTCCCCGGGGGAGACCCAGTACTTC. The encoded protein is CASSLGSGRALSPGETQYF. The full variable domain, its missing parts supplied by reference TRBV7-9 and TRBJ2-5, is DTGVSQNPRHKITKRGQNVTFRCDPISEHNRLYWYRQTLGQGPEFLTYFQNEAQLEKSRLLSDRFSAERPKGSFSTLEIQRTEQGDSAMYLCASSLGSGRALSPGETQYFGPGTRLLVL.

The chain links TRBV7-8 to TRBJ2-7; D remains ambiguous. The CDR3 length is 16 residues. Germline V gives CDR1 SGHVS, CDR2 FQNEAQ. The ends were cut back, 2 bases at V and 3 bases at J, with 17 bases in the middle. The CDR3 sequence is CASSLLWQTLDYEQYF. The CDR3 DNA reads TGTGCCAGCAGCTTATTGTGGCAGACCCTGGACTACGAGCAGTACTTC.

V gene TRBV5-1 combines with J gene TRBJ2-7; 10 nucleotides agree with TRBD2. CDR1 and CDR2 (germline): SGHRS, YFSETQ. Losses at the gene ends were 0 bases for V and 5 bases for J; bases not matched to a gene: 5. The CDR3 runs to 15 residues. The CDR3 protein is CASSLAAGGPHEQYF. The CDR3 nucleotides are TGCGCCAGCAGCTTGGCAGCGGGAGGGCCCCACGAGCAGTACTTC.

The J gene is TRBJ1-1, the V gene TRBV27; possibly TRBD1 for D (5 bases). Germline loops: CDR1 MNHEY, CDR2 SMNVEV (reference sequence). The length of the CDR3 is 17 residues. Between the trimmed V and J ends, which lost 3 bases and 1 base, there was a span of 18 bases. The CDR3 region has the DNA TGTGCCAGCAGTTTCATCCAAGACAGCTTAAAGAACACTGAAGCTTTCTTT. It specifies CASSFIQDSLKNTEAFF.

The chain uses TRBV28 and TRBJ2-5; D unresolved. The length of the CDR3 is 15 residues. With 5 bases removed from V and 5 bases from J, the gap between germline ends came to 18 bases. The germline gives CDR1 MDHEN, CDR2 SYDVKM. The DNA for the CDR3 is TGTGCCAGCAGTCCCTCAGACGGGTCTTGGGAGACCCAGTACTTC. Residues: CASSPSDGSWETQYF.

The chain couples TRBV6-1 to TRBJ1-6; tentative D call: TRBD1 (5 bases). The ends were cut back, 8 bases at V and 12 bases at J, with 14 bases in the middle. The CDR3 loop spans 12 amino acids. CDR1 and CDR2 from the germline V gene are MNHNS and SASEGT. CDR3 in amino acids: CASGRGPLPLHF. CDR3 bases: TGTGCCAGCGGGAGGGGCCCCCTACCCCTCCACTTT.

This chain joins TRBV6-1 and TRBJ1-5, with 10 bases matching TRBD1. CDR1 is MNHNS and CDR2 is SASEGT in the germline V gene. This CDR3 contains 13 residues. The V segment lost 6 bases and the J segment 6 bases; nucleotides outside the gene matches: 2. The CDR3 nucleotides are TGTGCCAGCAGACGGACAGGGGGTCAGCCCCAGCATTTT. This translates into CASRRTGGQPQHF.

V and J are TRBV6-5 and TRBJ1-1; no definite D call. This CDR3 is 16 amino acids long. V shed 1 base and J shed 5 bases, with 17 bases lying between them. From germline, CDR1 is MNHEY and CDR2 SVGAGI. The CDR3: CASSYFGIQPGTEAFF. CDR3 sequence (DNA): TGTGCCAGCAGTTACTTCGGTATTCAGCCGGGTACTGAAGCTTTCTTT.

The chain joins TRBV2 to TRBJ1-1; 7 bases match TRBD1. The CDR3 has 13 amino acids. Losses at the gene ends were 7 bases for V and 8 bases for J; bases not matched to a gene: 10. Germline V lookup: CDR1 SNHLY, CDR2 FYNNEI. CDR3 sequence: CASNQGGDREAFF. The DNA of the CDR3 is TGTGCCAGCAATCAGGGGGGGGACCGAGAAGCTTTCTTT.

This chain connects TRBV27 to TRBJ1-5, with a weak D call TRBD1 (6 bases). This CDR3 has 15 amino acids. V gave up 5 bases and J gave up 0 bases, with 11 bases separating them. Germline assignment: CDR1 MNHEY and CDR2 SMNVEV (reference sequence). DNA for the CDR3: TGTGCCAGCAGTAATCAGGGGTATAGCAATCAGCCCCAGCATTTT. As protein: CASSNQGYSNQPQHF.

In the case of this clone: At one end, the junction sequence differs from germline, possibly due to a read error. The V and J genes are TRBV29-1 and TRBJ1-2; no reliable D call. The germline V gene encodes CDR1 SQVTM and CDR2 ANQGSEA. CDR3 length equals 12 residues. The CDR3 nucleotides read TGCAGCGTTGTTGTAGGTTCGGGGAGGAGGAATTTC. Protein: CSVVVGSGRRNF.

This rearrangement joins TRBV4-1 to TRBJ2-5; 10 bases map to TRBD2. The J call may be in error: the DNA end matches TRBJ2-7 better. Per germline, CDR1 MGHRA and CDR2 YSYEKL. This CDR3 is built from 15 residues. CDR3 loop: CASSQTLAGVSEQYF. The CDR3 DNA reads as TGCGCCAGCAGCCAAACCCTAGCGGGAGTTTCCGAGCAGTACTTC.

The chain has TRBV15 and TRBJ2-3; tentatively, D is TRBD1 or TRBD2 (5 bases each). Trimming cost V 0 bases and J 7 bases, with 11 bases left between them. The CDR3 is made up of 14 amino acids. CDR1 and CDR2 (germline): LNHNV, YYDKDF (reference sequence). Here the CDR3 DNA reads TGTGCCACCAGCAGAGATCAGGGAGTTAATACGCAGTATTTT. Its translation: CATSRDQGVNTQYF.

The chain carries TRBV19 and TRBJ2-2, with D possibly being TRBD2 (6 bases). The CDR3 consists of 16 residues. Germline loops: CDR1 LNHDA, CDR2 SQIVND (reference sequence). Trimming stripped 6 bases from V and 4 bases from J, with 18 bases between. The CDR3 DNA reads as TGTGCCAGTAGACAAAAGACTAGGCGGAGCACCGGGGAGCTGTTTTTT. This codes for CASRQKTRRSTGELFF.

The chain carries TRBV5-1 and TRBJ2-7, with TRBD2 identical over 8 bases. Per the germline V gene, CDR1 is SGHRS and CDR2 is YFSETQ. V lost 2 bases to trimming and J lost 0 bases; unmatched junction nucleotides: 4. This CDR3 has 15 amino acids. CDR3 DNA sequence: TGCGCCAGCAGCTTAGAAGCGGGAGCCTCCTACGAGCAGTACTTC. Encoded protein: CASSLEAGASYEQYF.

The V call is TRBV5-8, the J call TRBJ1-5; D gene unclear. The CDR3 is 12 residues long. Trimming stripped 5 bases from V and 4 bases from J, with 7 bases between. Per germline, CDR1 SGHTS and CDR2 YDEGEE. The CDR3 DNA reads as TGTGCCAGCAGTCCTTATAATCAGCCCCAGCATTTT. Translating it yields CASSPYNQPQHF.

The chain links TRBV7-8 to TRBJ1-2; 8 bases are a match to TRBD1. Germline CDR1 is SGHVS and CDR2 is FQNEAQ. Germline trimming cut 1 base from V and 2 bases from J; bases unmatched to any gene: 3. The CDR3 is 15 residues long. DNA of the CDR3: TGTGCCAGCAGCTTAGGGACAGGGATCAACTATGGCTACACCTTC. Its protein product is CASSLGTGINYGYTF.